The entry that follows covers one T cell receptor (beta chain) sequence. The antigen remains undetermined. This likely came from a read error, as a far larger clone is one base away. Germline CDR1 reads MNHEY; CDR2 reads SVGEGT. The CDR3 extends over 15 amino acids. This sample is part of a study of prognosis after radiotherapy for stage I lung cancer. Overall study context: Among about 7 patients the tumors were squamous cell carcinoma, and among more than ten they were adenocarcinoma.

The study's findings and limits: Patients developing distant metastases showed lower Shannon entropy after stereotactic body radiation therapy. Reportedly, metastasis status was linked to differences in TRBV and TRBJ usage frequencies.

Researchers used two-round multiplex PCR to amplify TCR beta CDR3 starting from genomic DNA. For every TRBV and TRBJ gene, a specific primer was used in first-round PCR. TCRdb independently ran MiXCR on the multiplex PCR reads; one entry per CDR3 protein. The sample contains approximately 35,000 distinct CDR3 sequences, approximately 29% of which appear only once. The sequences come from PBMCs, collected before or after stereotactic body radiation therapy (not recorded which). The origin of this receptor is a donor older than 45 with non-small cell lung cancer. The gene calls are TRBV6-2 or TRBV6-3 and TRBJ1-1; 7 positions agree with TRBD1. CDR3 DNA sequence: TGTGCCAGCAGTTACTCCGGACAGGAGAACACTGAATCTTTCTTT. Protein product: CASSYSGQENTESFF.